Reported below is one TCR beta chain. Its matching antigen is unknown. The record originates from a study of radiotherapy plus CTLA-4 blockade in lung cancer. Study-level information: Objective response was observed in roughly 20% of patients, and disease control in less than 35%.

Here immunoSEQ multiplex PCR was the method, and the copy in TCRdb shows in-frame clones only, minus some. The table records fewer than 45,000 clones, approximately 77% of them present only once. General study results and limits: The authors reported that early blood T cell clone dynamics, with interferon-beta, best predicted response. In blood, after radiotherapy plus ipilimumab, tumor-derived TCR clones expanded.

Germline trimming cut 0 bases from V and 3 bases from J; bases unmatched to any gene: 10. This CDR3 has 17 residues. Germline CDR1 is SGDLS and CDR2 is YYNGEE. The origin of this receptor is a human donor with non-small cell lung cancer who had stable disease on radiotherapy plus ipilimumab. Sequencing was performed on peripheral blood, taken from a patient treated with radiotherapy plus ipilimumab. The chain employs TRBV9 and TRBJ2-7, with 9 bases that match TRBD1. CDR3 sequence: CASSVGPLGTGHYEQYF. The DNA of the CDR3 is TGTGCCAGCAGCGTAGGCCCCTTAGGGACAGGGCACTACGAGCAGTACTTC.